This TCR beta chain is drawn from a study of blood T cell repertoires in COVID-19. About the study: Collection of acute and convalescent COVID-19 samples took place in the United States, Italy and Spain. PBMCs, B-cell-depleted T cells, or T cells provided the cDNA or gDNA that made up the material.

Authors' processing steps: How many nucleated cells were present was estimated from reference gene primer amplification. Using immunoSEQ multiplex PCR, the repertoire was profiled, and TCRdb retains in-frame clones only, with some absent. V, J and clone size derive from that table, while D and trimming were established from the DNA sequence. The table records about 150,000 clones, 70% to 90% of them present only once. The CDR3 spans 15 residues. Trimming took off 0 bases at V and 4 bases at J, with 13 bases between the two ends. Germline V gene data show CDR1 as SGHTS and CDR2 as YDEGEE. Specimen: peripheral blood. The receptor comes from a man between 70 and 80 years old with acute or convalescent COVID-19. The chain combines TRBV5-8 with TRBJ2-5, with D maybe TRBD2 (6 bases). Here the CDR3 reads CASSLGGAGGETQYF. CDR3 nucleotide sequence: TGTGCCAGCAGCTTGGGAGGGGCCGGGGGAGAGACCCAGTACTTC.